Listed here are 16 T cell receptor beta chains from one sample, sequenced in a study of vaccination and CD4 T cells after COVID-19. Treatment specified: roughly ten-day PBMC culture with coronavirus spike peptide pools or control peptides (ViraFEST assay). No antigen is known for these receptors. Sequenced with the Oncomine TCR Beta short-read assay was DNA taken from cultured CD4+ T cells. In TCRdb, the PCR reads were re-called with MiXCR into one record per CDR3 protein. The data show around 12,000 distinct CDR3 sequences, around 53% seen once. The material sequenced was CD4+ T cells from blood, cultured in vitro. These receptors were taken from a human donor who had recovered from COVID-19.

This chain joins TRBV6-5 and TRBJ1-2; a weak D match, TRBD1 (5 bases). Germline CDR1 MNHEY, CDR2 SVGAGI. V lost 1 base, J lost 3 bases, and 9 bases lay in between. The CDR3 consists of 14 residues. The CDR3 nucleotides read TGTGCCAGCAGTTACTTAGGGGTGCACTATGGCTACACCTTC. Its protein is CASSYLGVHYGYTF.

This clonotype was detected a few times. The V and J genes are TRBV20-1 and TRBJ2-5, with 12 bases that match TRBD2. In germline, CDR1 is DFQATT, CDR2 SNEGSKA (reference sequence). V dropped 5 bases and J dropped 6; count of bases not matched to a gene: 7. The CDR3 covers 14 residues. CDR3 sequence: CSAGTSGPIKTQYF. The CDR3 coding sequence is TGCAGTGCTGGGACTAGCGGGCCCATTAAGACCCAGTACTTC.

The genes are TRBV19 and TRBJ2-6; D gene ambiguous. The CDR3 sequence is 14 residues long. V was shortened by 4 bases and J by 4 bases, with 8 bases between the two germline ends. CDR1 is LNHDA, CDR2 SQIVND, per germline (reference sequence). The CDR3, as DNA: TGTGCCAGTAGTACAGCCGCCGGGGCCAACGTCCTGACTTTC. Its translation is CASSTAAGANVLTF.

V gene TRBV3-1 combines with J gene TRBJ2-7, with D hard to call. There are 15 residues in the CDR3. The germline V and J ends were trimmed by 0 bases and 6 bases, with 15 bases remaining between them. CDR1 LGHDT and CDR2 YNNKEL come from the germline V gene (reference sequence). The CDR3 nucleotides read TGTGCCAGCAGCCAAGAGCCGATAAATAACTTCGAGCAGTACTTC. It is translated as CASSQEPINNFEQYF.

The rearrangement uses TRBV6-1 and TRBJ1-2; 10 positions agree with TRBD1. The CDR3 length is 14 residues. The germline V gene has CDR1 MNHNS and CDR2 SASEGT. V shed 11 bases, J shed 8 bases, and the junction held 14 bases outside the gene matches. CDR3 sequence: CASGGTGENHGYTF. DNA of the CDR3: TGTGCCTCCGGGGGGACAGGGGAAAACCACGGCTACACCTTC.

This clonotype has a handful of counts. The chain carries TRBV2 and TRBJ1-5, with D possibly matching TRBD1 (6 bases). The CDR3 covers 14 residues. V lost 5 bases to trimming and J lost 5 bases, with 13 bases between them. Germline CDR1 SNHLY, CDR2 FYNNEI. The CDR3, as DNA: TGTGCCAGCAGTTCCACAGGGCAGGATCAGCCCCAGCATTTT. Its protein product is CASSSTGQDQPQHF.

The chain couples TRBV3-1 to TRBJ2-2, with 9 bases identical to TRBD2. The CDR3 contains 17 residues. Germline trimming cut 4 bases from V and 3 bases from J; bases unmatched to any gene: 9. Germline CDR1 is LGHDT and CDR2 is YNNKEL (reference sequence). The CDR3 bases are TGTGCCAGCAGCCGCCCTCTTAGCGGGAGTTACACCGGGGAGCTGTTTTTT. Amino acids: CASSRPLSGSYTGELFF.

CDR3 DNA sequence: TGTGCCAGCAGTTTATTATTCACCGGGACTAGCTACAATGAGCAGTTCTTC. Translating it yields CASSLLFTGTSYNEQFF. This sequence joins TRBV27 and TRBJ2-1, with TRBD2 identical over 8 bases. CDR1 and CDR2 (germline): MNHEY, SMNVEV (reference sequence). This CDR3 contains 17 residues. V lost 1 base to trimming and J lost 3 bases; unmatched junction nucleotides: 8.

The rearrangement uses TRBV20-1 and TRBJ2-1, with TRBD2 matching over 11 bases. This CDR3 has 18 residues. The germline CDR1 and CDR2 sequences are DFQATT and SNEGSKA (reference sequence). Germline trimming cut 8 bases from V and 0 bases from J; bases unmatched to any gene: 15. The CDR3 DNA is TGCAGTACACGACCGGGACTAGCGGAGTGGAGCTCCTACAATGAGCAGTTCTTC. This gives the protein CSTRPGLAEWSSYNEQFF.

The chain combines TRBV24-1 with TRBJ2-1; 12 bases line up with TRBD2. V shed 3 bases and J 3 bases; nucleotides not matched to a gene: 2. The germline V gene encodes CDR1 KGHDR and CDR2 SFDVKD. The CDR3 spans 16 residues. The DNA for the CDR3 is TGTGCCACCAGTGATGGGGGACTAGCGGGCTACAATGAGCAGTTCTTC. Translating gives CATSDGGLAGYNEQFF.

The chain joins TRBV2 to TRBJ2-2; 11 nucleotides line up with TRBD2. Trimming took 4 bases from V and 4 from J; bases not matched to a gene: 11. The germline V gene encodes CDR1 SNHLY and CDR2 FYNNEI. The CDR3 consists of 18 residues. CDR3 in DNA: TGTGCCAGCAGTGGTAGCGGGAGGGCACGTTGGCGCACCGGGGAGCTGTTTTTT. This codes for CASSGSGRARWRTGELFF.

Worth noting for this clonotype: At one of its ends the junction is not consistent with the germline gene, which may arise from a read error. The V call is TRBV7-7, the J call TRBJ2-1; tentatively, D is TRBD1 (6 bases). The CDR3 covers 16 residues. Germline loops: CDR1 SSHAT, CDR2 FNYEAQ (reference sequence). This CDR3 reads CASSAAPNRDYNEQFF. In nucleotides, the CDR3 is TGTGCTAGCAGCGCCGCTCCGAACAGGGACTACAATGAGCAGTTCTTC.

The rearrangement uses TRBV7-2 and TRBJ2-5, with D possibly matching TRBD1 (8 bases). Germline CDR1 is SGHTA and CDR2 is FQGNSA. This CDR3 comprises 15 residues. Trimming removed 1 base from V and 4 bases from J, with 13 bases in between. The CDR3 sequence: CASSLVTGGGETQYF. As DNA, the CDR3 is TGTGCCAGCAGCTTAGTAACAGGGGGGGGAGAGACCCAGTACTTC.

This clonotype occurred a few times. This rearrangement joins TRBV2 to TRBJ1-5; no firm D call. The CDR3 is made up of 13 amino acids. Germline loops: CDR1 SNHLY, CDR2 FYNNEI. The ends were cut back, 6 bases at V and 7 bases at J, with 13 bases in the middle. This CDR3 is CASRAMSPQPQHF. CDR3 nucleotides: TGTGCCAGCAGAGCAATGTCGCCCCAGCCCCAGCATTTT.

CDR3 DNA sequence: TGTGCCAGCAGCTTCGGTCCAGGGGGACATAGCAATCAGCCCCAGCATTTT. This encodes CASSFGPGGHSNQPQHF. The chain combines TRBV7-9 with TRBJ1-5; 7 nucleotides agree with TRBD1. The CDR3 contains 17 residues. Losses at the gene ends were 3 bases for V and 0 bases for J; bases not matched to a gene: 8. Germline V gene data show CDR1 as SEHNR and CDR2 as FQNEAQ (reference sequence).

V gene TRBV24-1 combines with J gene TRBJ2-1; D is undetermined. Germline CDR1 is KGHDR and CDR2 is SFDVKD. CDR3 length: 15 residues. Trimming left V 3 bases short and J 4 bases short, with 12 bases between. CDR3 sequence reads: CATSDEARLYNEQFF. In nucleotides, the CDR3 is TGTGCCACCAGTGATGAGGCGAGGCTTTACAATGAGCAGTTCTTC.